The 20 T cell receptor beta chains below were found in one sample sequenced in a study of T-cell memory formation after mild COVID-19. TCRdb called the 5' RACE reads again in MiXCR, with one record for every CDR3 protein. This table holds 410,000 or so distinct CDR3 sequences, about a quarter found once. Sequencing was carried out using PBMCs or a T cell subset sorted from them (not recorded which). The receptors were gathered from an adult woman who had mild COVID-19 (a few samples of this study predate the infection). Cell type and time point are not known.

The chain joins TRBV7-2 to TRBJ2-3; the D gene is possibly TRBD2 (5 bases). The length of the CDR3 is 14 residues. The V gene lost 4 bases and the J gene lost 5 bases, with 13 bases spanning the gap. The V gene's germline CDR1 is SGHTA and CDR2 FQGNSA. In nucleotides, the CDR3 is TGTGCCAGCAGCTCCCTGCGGGTAGGAGATACGCAGTATTTT. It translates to CASSSLRVGDTQYF.

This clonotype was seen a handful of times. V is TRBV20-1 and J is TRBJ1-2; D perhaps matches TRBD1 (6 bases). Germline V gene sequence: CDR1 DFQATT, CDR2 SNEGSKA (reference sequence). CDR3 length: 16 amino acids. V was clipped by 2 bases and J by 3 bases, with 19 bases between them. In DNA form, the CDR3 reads TGCAGTGCTAGAACTGACGCAGGGGCCTTACACTATGGCTACACCTTC. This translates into CSARTDAGALHYGYTF.

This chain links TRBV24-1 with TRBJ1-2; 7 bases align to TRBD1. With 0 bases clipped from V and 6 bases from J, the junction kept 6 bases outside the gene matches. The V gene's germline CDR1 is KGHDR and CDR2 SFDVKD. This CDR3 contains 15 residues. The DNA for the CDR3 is TGTGCCACCAGTGATTTGAAGACAGGGATAGATGGCTACACCTTC. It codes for CATSDLKTGIDGYTF.

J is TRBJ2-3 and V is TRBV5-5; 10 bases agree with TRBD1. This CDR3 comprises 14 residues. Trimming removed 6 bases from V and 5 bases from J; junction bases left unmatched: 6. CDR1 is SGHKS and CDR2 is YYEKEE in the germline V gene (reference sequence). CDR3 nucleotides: TGTGCCAGCACCCAGCGGACAGGGGGAGATACGCAGTATTTT. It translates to CASTQRTGGDTQYF.

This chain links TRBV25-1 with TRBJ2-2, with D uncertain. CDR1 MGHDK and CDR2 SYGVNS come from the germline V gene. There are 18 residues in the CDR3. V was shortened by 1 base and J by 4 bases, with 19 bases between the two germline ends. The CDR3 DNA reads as TGTGCCAGCAGTGAATTTTCTGGTCTCGGCCTTTCCACCGGGGAGCTGTTTTTT. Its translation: CASSEFSGLGLSTGELFF.

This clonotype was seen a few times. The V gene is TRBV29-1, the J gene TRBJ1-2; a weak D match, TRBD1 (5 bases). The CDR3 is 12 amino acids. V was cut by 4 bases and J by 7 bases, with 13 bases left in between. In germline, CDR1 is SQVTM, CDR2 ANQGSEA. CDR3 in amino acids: CSVGAQGGGYTF. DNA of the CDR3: TGCAGCGTTGGGGCGCAGGGCGGTGGCTACACCTTC. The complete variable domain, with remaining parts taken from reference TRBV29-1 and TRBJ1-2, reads SAVISQKPSRDICQRGTSLTIQCQVDSQVTMMFWYRQQPGQSLTLIATANQGSEATYESGFVIDKFPISRPNLTFSTLTVSNMSPEDSSIYLCSVGAQGGGYTFGSGTRLTVV.

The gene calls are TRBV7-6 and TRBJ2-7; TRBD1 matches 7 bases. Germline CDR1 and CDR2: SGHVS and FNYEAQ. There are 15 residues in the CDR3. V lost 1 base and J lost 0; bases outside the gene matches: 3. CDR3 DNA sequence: TGTGCCAGCAGCTTAGGGGGACAGATCTCCTACGAGCAGTACTTC. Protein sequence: CASSLGGQISYEQYF.

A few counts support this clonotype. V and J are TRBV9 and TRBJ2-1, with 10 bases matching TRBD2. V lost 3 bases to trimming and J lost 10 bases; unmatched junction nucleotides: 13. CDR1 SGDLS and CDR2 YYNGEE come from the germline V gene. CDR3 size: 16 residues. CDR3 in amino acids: CASSAILAGTLAEQFF. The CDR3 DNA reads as TGTGCCAGCAGCGCGATACTAGCGGGAACCCTCGCGGAGCAGTTCTTC.

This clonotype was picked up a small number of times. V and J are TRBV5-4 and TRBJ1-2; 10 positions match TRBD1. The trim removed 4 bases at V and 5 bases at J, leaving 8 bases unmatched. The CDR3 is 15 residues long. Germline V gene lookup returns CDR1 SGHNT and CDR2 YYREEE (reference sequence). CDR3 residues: CASSIGQGVLYGYTF. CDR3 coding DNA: TGTGCCAGCAGCATCGGACAGGGGGTTTTATATGGCTACACCTTC.

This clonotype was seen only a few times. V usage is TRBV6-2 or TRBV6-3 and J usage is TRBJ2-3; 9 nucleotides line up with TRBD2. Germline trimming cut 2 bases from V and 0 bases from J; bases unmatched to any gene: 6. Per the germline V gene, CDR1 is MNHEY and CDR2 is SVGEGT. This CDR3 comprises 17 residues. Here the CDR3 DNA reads TGTGCCAGCAGTTACGGTGCGCTAGCGGGAAGCACAGATACGCAGTATTTT. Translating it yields CASSYGALAGSTDTQYF.

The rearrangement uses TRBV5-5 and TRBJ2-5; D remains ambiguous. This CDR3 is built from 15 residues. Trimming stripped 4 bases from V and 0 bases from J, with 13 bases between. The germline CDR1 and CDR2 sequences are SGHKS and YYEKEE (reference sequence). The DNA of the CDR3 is TGTGCCAGCAGCCCCGCCTGGACGGACCAAGAGACCCAGTACTTC. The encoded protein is CASSPAWTDQETQYF.

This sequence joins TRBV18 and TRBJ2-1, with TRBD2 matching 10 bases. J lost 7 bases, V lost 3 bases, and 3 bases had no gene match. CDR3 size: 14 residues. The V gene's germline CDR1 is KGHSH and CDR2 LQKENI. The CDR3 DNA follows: TGTGCCAGCTCACCGACTAGCGGGTCGAATGAGCAGTTCTTC. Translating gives CASSPTSGSNEQFF.

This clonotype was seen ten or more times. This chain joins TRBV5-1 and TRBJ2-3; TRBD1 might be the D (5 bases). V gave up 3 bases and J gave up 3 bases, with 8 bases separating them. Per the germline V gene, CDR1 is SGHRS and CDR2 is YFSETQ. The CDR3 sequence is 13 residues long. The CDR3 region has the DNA TGCGCCAGCAGCTCACAGGTTACAGATACGCAGTATTTT. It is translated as CASSSQVTDTQYF.

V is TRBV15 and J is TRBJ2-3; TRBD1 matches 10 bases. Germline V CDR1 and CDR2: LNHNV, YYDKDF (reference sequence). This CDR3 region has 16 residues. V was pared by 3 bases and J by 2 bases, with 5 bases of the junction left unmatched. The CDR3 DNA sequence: TGTGCCACCAGCAGGGGACAGGGGAGTTACACAGATACGCAGTATTTT. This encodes CATSRGQGSYTDTQYF.

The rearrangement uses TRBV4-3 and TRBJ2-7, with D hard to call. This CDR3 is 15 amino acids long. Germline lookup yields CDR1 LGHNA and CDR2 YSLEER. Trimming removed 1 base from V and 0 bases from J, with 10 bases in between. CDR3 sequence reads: CASSQGVRSSYEQYF. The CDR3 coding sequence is TGCGCCAGCAGCCAAGGGGTACGGTCCTCCTACGAGCAGTACTTC.

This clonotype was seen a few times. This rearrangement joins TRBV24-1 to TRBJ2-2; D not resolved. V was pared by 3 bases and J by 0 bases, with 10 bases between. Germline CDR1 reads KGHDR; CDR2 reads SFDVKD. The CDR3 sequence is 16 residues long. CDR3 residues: CATSDRAPTNTGELFF. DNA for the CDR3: TGTGCCACCAGTGATCGGGCGCCGACGAACACCGGGGAGCTGTTTTTT.

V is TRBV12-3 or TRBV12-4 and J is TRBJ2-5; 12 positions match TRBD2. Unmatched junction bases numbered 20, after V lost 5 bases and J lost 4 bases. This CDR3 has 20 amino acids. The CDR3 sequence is CASSASLAGGPTGVGETQYF. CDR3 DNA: TGTGCCAGCAGTGCATCTCTAGCGGGAGGGCCCACTGGGGTAGGAGAGACCCAGTACTTC.

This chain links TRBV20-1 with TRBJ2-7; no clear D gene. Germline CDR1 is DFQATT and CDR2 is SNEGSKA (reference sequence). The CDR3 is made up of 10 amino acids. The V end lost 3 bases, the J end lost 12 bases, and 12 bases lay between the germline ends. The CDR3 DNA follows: TGCAGTGCTAGGGCCCTGCGGAGGTACTTC. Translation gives CSARALRRYF.

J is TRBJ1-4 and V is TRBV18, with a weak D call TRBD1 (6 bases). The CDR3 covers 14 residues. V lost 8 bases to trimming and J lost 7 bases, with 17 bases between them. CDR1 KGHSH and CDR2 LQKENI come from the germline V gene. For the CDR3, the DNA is TGTGCCAGCCCATGGACAGCCACGGGTGAAAAACTGTTTTTT. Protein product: CASPWTATGEKLFF.

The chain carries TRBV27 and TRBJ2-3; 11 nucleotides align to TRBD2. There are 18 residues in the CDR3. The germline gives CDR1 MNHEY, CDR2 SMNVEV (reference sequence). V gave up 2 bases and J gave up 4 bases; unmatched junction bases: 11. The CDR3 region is CASSLPLGLAGTPDTQYF. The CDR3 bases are TGTGCCAGCAGTTTACCCCTCGGACTAGCGGGCACACCAGATACGCAGTATTTT.